The subject of this entry is one T cell receptor beta chain. This clonotype has just a few counts. No antigen is known for it. Qualities for individual bases were not recorded, and no much larger clone is one base off. There are 17 amino acids in the CDR3, from cysteine to phenylalanine inclusive. Of all the DNA, just the CDR3 is kept, 51 bases in frame from base 1. As encoded in the germline V gene (reference sequence), CDR1 is LNHNV while CDR2 is YYDKDF. V and J lose 1 base and 2 bases, and a span of 16 bases separates them. The sample belongs to a study of regulatory T cells in long-lasting Graves disease (dated by TCRdb to the early 2020s). Some background on the complete study: In the newly diagnosed Graves' disease group, patients had been taking antithyroid drugs for less than 3 months. Persistent Graves' disease patients were compared with newly diagnosed Graves' disease patients by peripheral blood TCR sequencing and RNA sequencing. The study was conducted in China and was registered as a clinical trial. TCR sequencing covered some 13 persistent and some 20 newly diagnosed Graves' disease patients, 33 samples in total. The study at large found these results: Persistent patients shared more public clonotypes among themselves (2,741) than newly diagnosed patients did (over 950). Compared with newly diagnosed patients, persistent Graves' disease patients had lower TCR Shannon entropy and fewer highly expanded clones, which suggests clonal expansion. As a limitation, the authors acknowledged that the small sample size may reduce accuracy. TRBV28, TRBJ1-2 and TRBJ2-5 were preferentially used in persistent disease, while TRBV20-1 and TRBJ2-1 were favored in newly diagnosed disease. Only the TCR beta chain was sequenced and analyzed. Only peripheral blood was studied, because thyroid tissue, the primary lesion, was inaccessible.

The time point label corresponds to: newly diagnosed GD, antithyroid drugs for less than 3 months. RNA was extracted from PBMCs in TRIzol for both TCR sequencing and RNA sequencing. Graves' disease was diagnosed according to American Thyroid Association guidelines. Recruitment of patients was carried out at an endocrinology department in Xi'an, China. From each patient, about 9 milliliters of peripheral blood was collected into an EDTA anticoagulant tube. Ficoll Paque Plus density gradient separation was used to isolate PBMCs, and no further T cell sorting was done. RNA quality was checked with an Agilent 2100 Bioanalyzer and agarose gel, and concentration with a NanoDrop 2000. To prepare the library, multiplex PCR was applied. The sequencing machine was an Illumina HiSeq 4000. TCR beta libraries were built with iRepertoire HTBI primers and Arm-PCR amplification of CDR3 regions. PCR products were gel purified before sequencing. The original pipeline was this. A total of 62 TRBV and about 13 TRBJ segments were identified across samples and were used for gene usage analysis of CDR3 amino acid clonotypes. Filtered high-quality paired reads were merged into contigs using COPE and FqMerger. BLAST was used to align contigs to IMGT TRBV, TRBD and TRBJ reference genes, with CDR3 defined following IMGT. Any clonotype with a frequency above 0.1% was classified as a highly expanded clone. Repertoire diversity was measured by Shannon entropy, and V-J evenness by the Gini coefficient. A clonotype was considered public if more than one individual shared it. TCRdb trimmed public reads at Q25 via fastp, called clones via MiXCR and kept in-frame beta chains. A single entry per CDR3 protein holds the most common genes and DNA from its merged rows. For this entry, the V and J calls and clone size follow TCRdb and not the study's own pipeline. Across this sample there are approximately 350,000 distinct CDR3 sequences, with 10% to 15% seen only once. The ten largest clones take up approximately 19% of the sample.

These data were likewise used in another study, on T cells in Graves' hyperthyroidism and ophthalmopathy. That second report states: A patient counted as having stable Graves' hyperthyroidism if no progression to ophthalmopathy occurred over 18 months of follow-up. Hyperthyroidism patients were newly diagnosed, with disease duration under 2 months, and aged 18 to 65 years. Patients with uncontrolled infections, other autoimmune diseases, pregnancy or lactation were excluded. Diagnoses were established on the basis of clinical symptoms, serum thyroxine and TRAb, thyroid ultrasound, and orbital computed tomography. A first-round RT-PCR of the TCR CDR3 used the HTBI primer set with the Qiagen OneStep RT-PCR kit. Blood samples also contained most of the expanded thyroid clonotypes (frequency above 0.001), which suggests that blood repertoires may reflect thyroid immune responses. A 13 V-J signature model separated ophthalmopathy from stable hyperthyroidism, with about 88% sensitivity and around 84% specificity in cross-validation and 80%/75% in testing. In validation, the model predicted progression to ophthalmopathy a median of roughly 6.2 months before onset, with roughly 70% sensitivity and more than 72% specificity. A discovery cohort of roughly 96 patients, about 40 with Graves' ophthalmopathy and 55 to 60 with stable Graves' hyperthyroidism, was used to find distinguishing TCR V-J signatures. Prospective prediction of ophthalmopathy was tested in an independent validation cohort of approximately 18 hyperthyroidism patients and some 17 patients who later progressed to ophthalmopathy. For training and testing, the 100 or so patients in the discovery cohort were randomly divided in a 7:3 ratio. Thyroid tissue and blood T-cell repertoires from roughly six Graves' hyperthyroidism patients were also compared in the study. Following sampling, methimazole starting at 30 mg daily was given to hyperthyroidism patients, and high-dose intravenous methylprednisolone was given to ophthalmopathy patients. Libraries were constructed in a second round of multiplex PCR, after which size selection and purification were performed. The libraries were sequenced on an Illumina HiSeq2000 using paired-end 100 bp reads. SOAPnuke was used to process the raw data, with reads discarded if the reads contained adapters or uncalled bases, had a mean Phred below 15, or lacked an exact constant-primer or identifier match. COPE v1.2.5 was used to merge high-quality paired reads, and clonotypes were defined as unique nucleotide sequences. MiTCR v1.1 was used to align clonotypes to the IMGT TRBV, TRBD and TRBJ reference segments. The analysis was restricted to V-J combinations with a frequency above 0.0001, which together covered approximately 99% of the repertoires. A TCS score was defined as the ratio of F50 (clonal expansion) to E x V (chaos), with BLOSUM62-based TCRdist applied between CDR3 peptides within each V-J. Welch's t-statistics and random forest reduced approximately 520 V-J features to some 14, which were used in a naive Bayes classifier (R e1071). No statistical method was used to fix the sample size in advance, and group allocation was not hidden from the investigators. The paper describes TCR Vbeta CDR3 sequencing of 135 peripheral blood samples, made up of some 42 ophthalmopathy patients, 70 to 75 hyperthyroidism patients and about 17 progressor patients.

The receptor's source is a woman between 18 and 30 years old with Graves disease. Donor details come from another sample of the same person, matched by shared clones. This chain joins TRBV15 to TRBJ2-3; TRBD2 is a weak D gene call, 6 bases matching. The specimen was peripheral blood mononuclear cells (PBMCs), collected at new diagnosis, from a patient treated with antithyroid drugs. The DNA is TGTGCCACCAGCAGAGTCTTAATCGGGGGATTCACAGATACGCAGTATTTT. Translated, it gives CATSRVLIGGFTDTQYF.